The 17 T cell receptor beta chains below all came from one sample that was sequenced in a study of blood T cell repertoires in COVID-19. TCRdb keeps only in-frame clones here, not all; method: immunoSEQ multiplex PCR. Among roughly 190,000 clones, less than 80% were seen once, and the ten largest hold about an eighth. Sequenced material: peripheral blood. These receptors came from a woman in her forties or fifties with acute or convalescent COVID-19.

The chain is built from TRBV20-1 and TRBJ1-5; perhaps TRBD1 as D (5 bases). Trimming stripped 3 bases from V and 1 base from J, with 13 bases between. The CDR3 contains 15 residues. Germline V gene sequence: CDR1 DFQATT, CDR2 SNEGSKA (reference sequence). CDR3 sequence (DNA): TGCAGTGCTAGTGAACAGGTCCTGAGCAATCAGCCCCAGCATTTT. It translates to CSASEQVLSNQPQHF.

The chain has TRBV30 and TRBJ1-1; no definite D call. The CDR3 length is 15 residues. Germline V lookup: CDR1 GTSNPN, CDR2 SVGIG (reference sequence). V gave up 3 bases and J gave up 11 bases, with 25 bases separating them. CDR3: CAWSQSLTGSTEAFF. As DNA, the CDR3 is TGTGCCTGGAGCCAATCCTTGACGGGGTCGACGGAGGCTTTCTTT. Filled out from reference TRBV30 and TRBJ1-1, the complete variable domain reads SQTIHQWPATLVQPVGSPLSLECTVEGTSNPNLYWYRQAAGRGLQLLFYSVGIGQISSEVPQNLSASRPQDRQFILSSKKLLLSDSGFYLCAWSQSLTGSTEAFFGQGTRLTVV.

The chain carries TRBV10-2 and TRBJ2-3; 9 bases align to TRBD2. Trimming cost V 8 bases and J 3 bases; bases outside gene matches: 6. The CDR3 is 14 residues long. Per the germline V gene, CDR1 is WSHSY and CDR2 is SAAADI. The CDR3 coding sequence is TGCGCCAGCGGGCGGGAGGGCCGTACAGATACGCAGTATTTT. Translating gives CASGREGRTDTQYF.

The chain uses TRBV7-9 and TRBJ2-1; TRBD2 agrees at 10 bases. From germline, CDR1 is SEHNR and CDR2 FQNEAQ (reference sequence). The CDR3 totals 14 residues. Losses at the gene ends were 8 bases for V and 8 bases for J; bases not matched to a gene: 9. In nucleotides, the CDR3 is TGTGCCAGCGCCTCTAGCGGGAGTAGGGATGAGCAGTTCTTC. Translation gives CASASSGSRDEQFF.

This CDR3 is CATSEPDRISYNEQFF. The CDR3 region has the DNA TGTGCCACCAGTGAACCCGACAGGATCTCCTACAATGAGCAGTTCTTC. The chain links TRBV24-1 to TRBJ2-1; a possible D gene is TRBD1 (6 bases). Germline-derived CDR1 and CDR2 are KGHDR and SFDVKD. CDR3 length: 16 residues. Trimming removed 4 bases at V and 0 bases at J, with 12 bases between.

The V gene is TRBV18, the J gene TRBJ2-2; 7 bases map to TRBD1. The CDR3 contains 18 residues. Germline CDR1 KGHSH, CDR2 LQKENI. V shed 4 bases and J 3 bases; nucleotides not matched to a gene: 14. The DNA for the CDR3 is TGTGCCAGCTCACTCATACAGGGGTCTCTATCCTACACCGGGGAGCTGTTTTTT. The encoded protein is CASSLIQGSLSYTGELFF.

V gene TRBV18 combines with J gene TRBJ1-1; D ambiguous. Germline CDR1 is KGHSH and CDR2 is LQKENI. This CDR3 comprises 13 residues. Deletions cut 9 bases from V and 1 base from J, with 12 bases between. The CDR3: CASLLAPNTEAFF. The CDR3 DNA sequence: TGTGCCAGTCTACTCGCCCCGAACACTGAAGCTTTCTTT.

In DNA, the CDR3 is TGTGCCAGCAGTGAAGTTCGGACAGGGGGCAAGACCCAGTACTTC. It is translated as CASSEVRTGGKTQYF. This chain connects TRBV2 to TRBJ2-5; 11 bases are shared with TRBD1. Trimming cost V 1 base and J 6 bases; bases outside gene matches: 4. The CDR3 spans 15 residues. Looked up from germline, CDR1 is SNHLY and CDR2 is FYNNEI.

The chain carries TRBV19 and TRBJ1-1, with D possibly matching TRBD1 (5 bases). V was shortened by 5 bases and J by 4 bases, with 17 bases between the two germline ends. This CDR3 region has 15 residues. CDR1 is LNHDA and CDR2 is SQIVND in the germline V gene (reference sequence). CDR3: CASSHPPGLGTEAFF. Here the CDR3 DNA reads TGTGCCAGTAGTCACCCCCCAGGGCTGGGCACTGAAGCTTTCTTT.

The chain links TRBV25-1 to TRBJ2-1, with D tentatively TRBD2 (5 bases). The CDR3 consists of 16 residues. V gave up 2 bases and J gave up 2 bases, with 13 bases separating them. The germline V gene has CDR1 MGHDK and CDR2 SYGVNS. This CDR3 is CASSEKLVGPYNEQFF. The CDR3, as DNA: TGTGCCAGCAGTGAAAAACTAGTCGGCCCCTACAATGAGCAGTTCTTC.

The chain recombines TRBV28 with TRBJ2-7; D might be TRBD1 (5 bases). Germline lookup yields CDR1 MDHEN and CDR2 SYDVKM. Trimming pared 8 bases from V and 4 bases from J, leaving 27 bases between. This CDR3 comprises 17 residues. The CDR3 region is CASHRSDSPRGSYEQYF. The CDR3 region has the DNA TGTGCCAGCCATAGATCTGACTCACCTAGGGGATCTTACGAGCAGTACTTC.

The chain employs TRBV29-1 and TRBJ2-1, with D perhaps TRBD2 (6 bases). This CDR3 has 12 amino acids. V gave up 5 bases and J gave up 6 bases, with 11 bases separating them. CDR1 and CDR2 (germline): SQVTM, ANQGSEA. CDR3 residues: CSVKAGPNEQFF. The DNA of the CDR3 is TGCAGCGTTAAGGCGGGACCCAATGAGCAGTTCTTC.

The J gene is TRBJ1-3, the V gene TRBV18; D not certain. The CDR3 spans 16 residues. V was trimmed by 4 bases and J by 0 bases, leaving 13 bases between them. In germline, CDR1 is KGHSH, CDR2 LQKENI. The CDR3 nucleotides are TGTGCCAGCTCACAGCATGAAACAGACTCTGGAAACACCATATATTTT. Residues: CASSQHETDSGNTIYF.

The table lists this clone with a few counts. The V gene is TRBV5-6, the J gene TRBJ1-1; TRBD1 matches 7 bases. Trimming at V came to 5 bases and at J to 0 bases, leaving 13 bases not matched to a gene. This CDR3 spans 17 amino acids. Germline V lookup: CDR1 SGHDT, CDR2 YYEEEE. The CDR3 sequence is CASSFAGTRGLNTEAFF. The CDR3 DNA is TGTGCCAGCAGTTTTGCGGGAACCAGGGGGTTGAACACTGAAGCTTTCTTT.

The CDR3 sequence: CATSRDGGQLSYGYTF. CDR3 bases: TGTGCCACCAGCAGAGATGGAGGGCAGTTGAGCTATGGCTACACCTTC. The chain couples TRBV15 to TRBJ1-2; D gene ambiguous. The V gene lost 0 bases and the J gene lost 4 bases, with 15 bases spanning the gap. CDR1 is LNHNV and CDR2 is YYDKDF in the germline V gene (reference sequence). This CDR3 region has 16 residues.

The V and J genes are TRBV5-5 and TRBJ1-2; 7 bases align to TRBD1. Losses at the gene ends were 3 bases for V and 5 bases for J; bases not matched to a gene: 10. This CDR3 comprises 15 residues. Germline CDR1 is SGHKS and CDR2 is YYEKEE (reference sequence). DNA for the CDR3: TGTGCCAGCAGCTCGCTACAGGGGTTCGGATATGGCTACACCTTC. It is translated as CASSSLQGFGYGYTF.

The chain uses TRBV4-1 and TRBJ2-2, with 15 nucleotides matching TRBD2. J lost 5 bases, V lost 4 bases, and 11 bases had no gene match. The CDR3 runs 19 residues. The germline gives CDR1 MGHRA, CDR2 YSYEKL. CDR3 sequence: CASSPGLAGGPRGTGELFF. CDR3 DNA: TGCGCCAGCAGCCCAGGACTAGCGGGAGGGCCCAGGGGAACCGGGGAGCTGTTTTTT.